A single sample is the source of the 20 T cell receptor beta chains below, sequenced in a study of control samples from healthy donors and cancer patients. Method: immunoSEQ multiplex PCR; TCRdb's copy keeps in-frame clones and lacks some. The data show about 170,000 clones, 80% to 90% seen once. Sequencing was done on a sample of blood. These TCRs come from a woman in her 30s in good health.

CDR3 region: CASRRGASDTTYGYTF. DNA of the CDR3: TGCGCCAGCAGACGGGGGGCCAGCGACACGACCTATGGCTACACCTTC. The V call is TRBV5-1, the J call TRBJ1-2; D may be TRBD1 (6 bases). The CDR3 runs to 16 residues. The germline V gene has CDR1 SGHRS and CDR2 YFSETQ. Trimming removed 5 bases at V and 4 bases at J, with 21 bases between.

The gene calls are TRBV4-1 and TRBJ1-1, with unresolved D. CDR3 length equals 15 residues. From germline, CDR1 is MGHRA and CDR2 YSYEKL. Trimming removed 1 base from V and 0 bases from J, with 9 bases in between. The CDR3 is CASSQVGRLNTEAFF. The CDR3 DNA reads as TGCGCCAGCAGCCAAGTAGGCAGATTGAACACTGAAGCTTTCTTT.

The chain carries TRBV19 and TRBJ2-7; the D is unclear. Germline V gene lookup returns CDR1 LNHDA and CDR2 SQIVND (reference sequence). V was clipped by 2 bases and J by 0 bases, with 11 bases between them. The length of the CDR3 is 15 residues. The CDR3 DNA reads as TGTGCCAGTAGTATAAGTAACTACGGCTCCTACGAGCAGTACTTC. Its protein product is CASSISNYGSYEQYF.

This chain joins TRBV5-1 and TRBJ2-1, with 9 bases identical to TRBD2. This CDR3 has 15 residues. The V segment lost 4 bases and the J segment 6 bases; nucleotides outside the gene matches: 8. The germline V gene encodes CDR1 SGHRS and CDR2 YFSETQ. CDR3: CASSPPLTSGNEQFF. In DNA form, the CDR3 reads TGCGCCAGCAGCCCACCTTTGACTAGCGGCAATGAGCAGTTCTTC.

This chain connects TRBV28 to TRBJ1-5, with D maybe TRBD1 (5 bases). Germline CDR1 MDHEN, CDR2 SYDVKM. V shed 1 base and J shed 3 bases, with 10 bases lying between them. The CDR3 loop spans 15 amino acids. CDR3: CASSLSGSNNQPQHF. As DNA, the CDR3 is TGTGCCAGCAGTTTATCAGGGTCTAACAATCAGCCCCAGCATTTT.

The V gene is TRBV18, the J gene TRBJ1-2, with D perhaps TRBD1 (5 bases). The V gene's germline CDR1 is KGHSH and CDR2 LQKENI. Trimming took off 0 bases at V and 7 bases at J, with 12 bases between the two ends. The CDR3 contains 14 residues. As DNA, the CDR3 is TGTGCCAGCTCACCACCCGGGGGAATCATTGGCTACACCTTC. It codes for CASSPPGGIIGYTF.

The J gene is TRBJ1-2, the V gene TRBV24-1; TRBD1 might be the D (5 bases). The CDR3 length is 16 residues. CDR1 is KGHDR and CDR2 is SFDVKD in the germline V gene. Between the trimmed V and J ends, which lost 3 bases and 0 bases, there was a span of 13 bases. The CDR3 here is CATSDTRDVPNYGYTF. The CDR3 DNA follows: TGTGCCACCAGTGATACACGGGACGTCCCTAACTATGGCTACACCTTC.

This chain links TRBV4-1 with TRBJ2-3; D is ambiguous. Deletions cut 0 bases from V and 1 base from J, with 11 bases between. The CDR3 extends over 16 amino acids. Germline values: CDR1 MGHRA, CDR2 YSYEKL. CDR3 loop: CASSQEGPYRTDTQYF. CDR3 bases: TGCGCCAGCAGCCAAGAAGGGCCATACCGCACAGATACGCAGTATTTT.

In this sample, this clone turned up once. This chain links TRBV1 with TRBJ2-1. TRBV1 is marked as a pseudogene. The CDR3 is 15 residues long. The CDR3 here is CTSSQERRTIPEQFF. The CDR3 DNA is TGCACCAGCAGCCAAGAACGGCGTACGATTCCGGAGCAGTTCTTC.

This clone was detected a few times. This rearrangement joins TRBV12-3 or TRBV12-4 to TRBJ1-1, with unresolved D. V lost 4 bases and J 9 bases, leaving 12 bases between the germline ends. The CDR3 loop spans 12 amino acids. CDR3 DNA sequence: TGTGCCAGCAGTTACAGTAGTCGCCAAGCTTTCTTT. Its translation is CASSYSSRQAFF.

This chain connects TRBV19 to TRBJ2-7, with 7 bases identical to TRBD2. The germline V gene encodes CDR1 LNHDA and CDR2 SQIVND (reference sequence). V gave up 3 bases and J gave up 5 bases; unmatched junction bases: 4. This CDR3 spans 13 amino acids. DNA of the CDR3: TGTGCCAGTAGTATCGGGGGAGGGGACGAGCAGTACTTC. Translating it yields CASSIGGGDEQYF.

This clone has a single count. The chain combines TRBV7-9 with TRBJ2-7, with 9 nucleotides matching TRBD1. The CDR3 sequence is 15 residues long. Losses at the gene ends were 3 bases for V and 2 bases for J; bases not matched to a gene: 5. Germline loops: CDR1 SEHNR, CDR2 FQNEAQ (reference sequence). This chain's CDR3 is CASSFGTGKAYEQYF. CDR3 DNA: TGTGCCAGCAGCTTCGGGACAGGGAAAGCCTACGAGCAGTACTTC.

J is TRBJ1-2 and V is TRBV7-9; D uncertain. Germline assignment: CDR1 SEHNR and CDR2 FQNEAQ (reference sequence). This CDR3 is 11 amino acids long. V shed 4 bases and J shed 7 bases, with 7 bases lying between them. CDR3 nucleotides: TGTGCCAGCAGCTCCGCTCGTGGCTACACCTTC. This encodes CASSSARGYTF.

The chain links TRBV3-1 (or the pseudogene TRBV3-2) to TRBJ1-4; 7 bases line up with TRBD1. Germline lookup yields CDR1 LGHDT and CDR2 YNNKEL (reference sequence). This CDR3 region has 13 residues. The V gene end was trimmed by 5 bases and the J gene end by 4 bases; junction bases not matched to a gene: 1. CDR3 region: CASSSGGNEKLFF. The CDR3, as DNA: TGTGCCAGCAGCTCAGGGGGTAATGAAAAACTGTTTTTT.

This clone was found a few times. The chain employs TRBV20-1 and TRBJ1-5; D is unclear. Germline V gene sequence: CDR1 DFQATT, CDR2 SNEGSKA (reference sequence). The CDR3 sequence is 11 residues long. V was clipped by 3 bases and J by 3 bases, with 3 bases between them. DNA for the CDR3: TGCAGTGCTAGGTCCAATCAGCCCCAGCATTTT. It specifies CSARSNQPQHF.

The V and J genes are TRBV19 and TRBJ1-1, with a possible D match to TRBD1 (6 bases). The germline V and J ends were trimmed by 5 bases and 4 bases, with 11 bases remaining between them. The CDR3 loop spans 13 amino acids. The germline V gene encodes CDR1 LNHDA and CDR2 SQIVND (reference sequence). The CDR3 region is CASSLQGGTEAFF. The CDR3 DNA is TGTGCCAGTAGTCTACAGGGTGGCACTGAAGCTTTCTTT.

A few counts support this clone. The V call is TRBV6-5, the J call TRBJ2-7, with unresolved D. The V gene's germline CDR1 is MNHEY and CDR2 SVGAGI. The V gene lost 6 bases and the J gene lost 6 bases, with 21 bases spanning the gap. The CDR3 loop spans 15 amino acids. CDR3 sequence reads: CASRQTDGLRSEQYV. The CDR3 nucleotides read TGTGCCAGCAGGCAGACCGACGGCCTTCGATCCGAGCAGTACGTC.

V and J are TRBV6-6 and TRBJ1-2; D remains ambiguous. Germline CDR1 and CDR2: MNHNY and SVGAGI (reference sequence). This CDR3 spans 13 amino acids. V lost 2 bases and J 8 bases, leaving 12 bases between the germline ends. CDR3 region: CASSYIGDEGYTF. CDR3 sequence (DNA): TGTGCCAGCAGTTACATTGGGGATGAGGGCTACACCTTC.

This clone has just one count. The chain uses TRBV4-1 and TRBJ1-2, with TRBD1 as a possible D gene (5 bases). V lost 3 bases, J lost 14 bases, and 16 bases lay in between. The CDR3 totals 12 residues. Looked up from germline, CDR1 is MGHRA and CDR2 is YSYEKL. The CDR3 here is CASSQQDSGMTF. The CDR3 DNA reads as TGCGCCAGCAGCCAGCAAGACAGTGGGATGACCTTC.

The V gene is TRBV7-2, the J gene TRBJ2-5; unclear D gene. The CDR3 spans 12 residues. Germline CDR1 reads SGHTA; CDR2 reads FQGNSA. Trimming left V 4 bases short and J 5 bases short, with 8 bases between. The CDR3 loop is CASSSFGETQYF. The CDR3 DNA follows: TGTGCCAGCAGCTCCTTTGGGGAGACCCAGTACTTC.